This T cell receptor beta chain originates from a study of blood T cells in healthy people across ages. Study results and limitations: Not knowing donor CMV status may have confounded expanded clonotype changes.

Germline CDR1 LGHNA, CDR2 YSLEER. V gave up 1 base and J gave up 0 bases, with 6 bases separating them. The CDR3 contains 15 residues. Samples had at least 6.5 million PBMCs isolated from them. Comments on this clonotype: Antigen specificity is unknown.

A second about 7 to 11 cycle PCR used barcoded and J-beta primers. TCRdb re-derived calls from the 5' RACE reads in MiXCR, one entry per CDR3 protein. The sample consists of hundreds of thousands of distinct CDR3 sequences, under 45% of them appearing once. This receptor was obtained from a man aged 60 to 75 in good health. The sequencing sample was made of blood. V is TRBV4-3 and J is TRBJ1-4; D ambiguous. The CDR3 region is CASSQAGTTNEKLFF. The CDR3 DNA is TGCGCCAGCAGCCAAGCAGGAACAACTAATGAAAAACTGTTTTTT.